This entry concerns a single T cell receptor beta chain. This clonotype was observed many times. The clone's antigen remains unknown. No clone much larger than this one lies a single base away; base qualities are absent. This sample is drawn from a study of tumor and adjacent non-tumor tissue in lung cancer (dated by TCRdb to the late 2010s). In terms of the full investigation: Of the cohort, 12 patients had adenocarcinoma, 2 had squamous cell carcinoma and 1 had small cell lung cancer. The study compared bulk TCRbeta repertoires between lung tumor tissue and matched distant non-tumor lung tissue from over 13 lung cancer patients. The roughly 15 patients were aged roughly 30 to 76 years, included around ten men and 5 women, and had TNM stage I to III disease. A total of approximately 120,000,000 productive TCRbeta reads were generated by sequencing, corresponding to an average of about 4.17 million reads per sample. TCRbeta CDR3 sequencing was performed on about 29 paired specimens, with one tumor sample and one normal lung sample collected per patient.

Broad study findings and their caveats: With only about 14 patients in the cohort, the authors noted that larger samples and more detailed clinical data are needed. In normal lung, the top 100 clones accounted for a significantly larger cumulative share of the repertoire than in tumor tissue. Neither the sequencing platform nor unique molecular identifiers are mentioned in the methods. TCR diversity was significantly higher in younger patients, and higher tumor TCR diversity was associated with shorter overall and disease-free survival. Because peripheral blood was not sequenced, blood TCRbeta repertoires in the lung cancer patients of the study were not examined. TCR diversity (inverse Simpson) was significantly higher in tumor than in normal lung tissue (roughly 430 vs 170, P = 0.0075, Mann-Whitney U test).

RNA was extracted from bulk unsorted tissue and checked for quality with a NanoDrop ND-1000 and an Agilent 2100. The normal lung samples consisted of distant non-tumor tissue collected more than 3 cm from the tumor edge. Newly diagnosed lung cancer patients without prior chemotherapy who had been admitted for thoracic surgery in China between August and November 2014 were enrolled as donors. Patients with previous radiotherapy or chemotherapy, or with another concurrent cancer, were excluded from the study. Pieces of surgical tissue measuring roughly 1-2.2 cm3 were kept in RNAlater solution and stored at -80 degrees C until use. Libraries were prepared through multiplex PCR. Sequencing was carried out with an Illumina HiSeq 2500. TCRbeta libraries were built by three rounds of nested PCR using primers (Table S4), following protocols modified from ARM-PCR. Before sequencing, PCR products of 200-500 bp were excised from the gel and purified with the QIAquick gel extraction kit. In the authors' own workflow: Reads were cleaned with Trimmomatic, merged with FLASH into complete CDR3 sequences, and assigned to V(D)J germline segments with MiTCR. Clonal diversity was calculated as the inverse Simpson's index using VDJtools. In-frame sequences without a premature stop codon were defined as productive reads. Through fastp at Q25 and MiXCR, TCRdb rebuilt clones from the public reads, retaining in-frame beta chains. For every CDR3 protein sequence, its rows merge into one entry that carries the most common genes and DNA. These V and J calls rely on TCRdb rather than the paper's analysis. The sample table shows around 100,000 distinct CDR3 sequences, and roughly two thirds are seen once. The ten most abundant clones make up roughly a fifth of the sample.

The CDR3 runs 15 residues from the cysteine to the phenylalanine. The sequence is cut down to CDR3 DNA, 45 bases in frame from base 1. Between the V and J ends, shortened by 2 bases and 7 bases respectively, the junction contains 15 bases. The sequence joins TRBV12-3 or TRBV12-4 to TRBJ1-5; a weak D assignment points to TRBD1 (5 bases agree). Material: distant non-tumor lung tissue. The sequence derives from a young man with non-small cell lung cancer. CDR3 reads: CASSLSGGGKQPQHF. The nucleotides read TGTGCCAGCAGTTTATCGGGTGGGGGGAAACAGCCCCAGCATTTT.